Shown below are 20 T cell receptor beta chains from a single sample sequenced in a study of blood T cell repertoires in COVID-19. The data were produced by immunoSEQ multiplex PCR, yet TCRdb's version contains in-frame clones alone and is incomplete. The sample lists approximately 500,000 clones; roughly nine tenths were seen once. The sample taken for sequencing was peripheral blood. The receptors originated from a woman in her forties or fifties with COVID-19, enrolled during active disease.

The chain combines TRBV6-6 with TRBJ2-7; 9 bases fit TRBD1. The CDR3 runs 13 residues. The trim removed 10 bases at V and 6 bases at J, leaving 10 bases unmatched. Germline lookup yields CDR1 MNHNY and CDR2 SVGAGI (reference sequence). CDR3 in DNA: TGTGCCACTGGGACAGGGCCTCCCAGCGAGCAGTACTTC. It translates to CATGTGPPSEQYF.

CDR3 sequence: CASSSRLAGAKNIQYF. DNA for the CDR3: TGTGCCAGCAGCTCAAGACTAGCGGGGGCCAAAAACATTCAGTACTTC. V gene TRBV5-4 combines with J gene TRBJ2-4; 11 nucleotides line up with TRBD2. The CDR3 has 16 residues. The trim removed 3 bases at V and 1 base at J, leaving 3 bases unmatched. In germline, CDR1 is SGHNT, CDR2 YYREEE (reference sequence).

The genes are TRBV13 and TRBJ2-5; 11 nucleotides align to TRBD2. Trimming took 5 bases from V and 1 from J; bases not matched to a gene: 6. The CDR3 is 16 residues long. Germline CDR1 is PRHDT and CDR2 is FYEKMQ (reference sequence). CDR3 protein: CASSPRLAGSQETQYF. The CDR3 coding sequence is TGTGCCAGCAGCCCGCGACTAGCGGGGAGCCAAGAGACCCAGTACTTC.

The rearrangement joins TRBV11-3 to TRBJ2-3, with TRBD2 as a possible D gene (5 bases). The ends were cut back, 4 bases at V and 4 bases at J, with 12 bases in the middle. Per the germline V gene, CDR1 is SGHNT and CDR2 is YENEEA. The CDR3 length is 14 residues. The CDR3 nucleotides read TGTGCCAGCAGCTCGGCGGGTATCGCAGATACGCAGTATTTT. Its protein is CASSSAGIADTQYF.

The chain has TRBV7-3 and TRBJ2-1, with 7 bases aligning to TRBD1. With V trimmed by 2 bases and J by 9 bases, 4 bases remained unmatched. The CDR3 runs to 13 residues. CDR1 SGHTA and CDR2 FQGTGA come from the germline V gene. CDR3 region: CASSLSRGPEQFF. CDR3 nucleotides: TGTGCCAGCAGCTTATCGAGGGGGCCTGAGCAGTTCTTC.

The chain employs TRBV21-1 and TRBJ2-2; the DNA was not compared with TRBD2, the D call given in the table. TRBV21-1 is a recognized pseudogene. The CDR3 extends over 12 amino acids. Here the CDR3 DNA reads TGTGCCAGCTCCCGGGGGGCCGGGGAGCTGTTTTTT. This translates into CASSRGAGELFF.

The chain is built from TRBV12-3 or TRBV12-4 and TRBJ2-1, with D possibly being TRBD1 (5 bases). V was shortened by 7 bases and J by 2 bases, with 9 bases between the two germline ends. The CDR3 spans 13 residues. The CDR3 DNA follows: TGTGCCAGCAACCAGGGCCCCTACAATGAGCAGTTCTTC. Protein sequence: CASNQGPYNEQFF.

The chain links TRBV27 to TRBJ2-5; TRBD2 agrees at 7 bases. This CDR3 contains 15 residues. The germline V gene has CDR1 MNHEY and CDR2 SMNVEV (reference sequence). Trimming removed 3 bases from V and 2 bases from J; junction bases left unmatched: 6. In DNA, the CDR3 is TGTGCCAGCAGTTTCTCCAGCGGGGTTCAAGAGACCCAGTACTTC. The encoded protein is CASSFSSGVQETQYF.

This chain joins TRBV5-6 and TRBJ1-1, with 9 positions matching TRBD1. CDR1 SGHDT and CDR2 YYEEEE come from the germline V gene. The CDR3 covers 14 residues. V trimming: 3 bases; J trimming: 5 bases; junction bases outside the gene matches: 5. DNA of the CDR3: TGTGCCAGCAGCTGGGACAGGGCGGGAACTGAAGCTTTCTTT. Protein sequence: CASSWDRAGTEAFF.

This sequence joins TRBV5-5 and TRBJ1-1; D is ambiguous. The CDR3 has 14 amino acids. CDR1 is SGHKS, CDR2 YYEKEE, per germline (reference sequence). Trimming left V 2 bases short and J 4 bases short, with 12 bases between. The CDR3 here is CASSFSSVGTEAFF. The CDR3 DNA sequence: TGTGCCAGCAGCTTCTCGAGTGTTGGCACTGAAGCTTTCTTT. Together with reference TRBV5-5 and TRBJ1-1, the CDR3 gives the full variable domain: DAGVTQSPTHLIKTRGQQVTLRCSPISGHKSVSWYQQVLGQGPQFIFQYYEKEERGRGNFPDRFSARQFPNYSSELNVNALLLGDSALYLCASSFSSVGTEAFFGQGTRLTVV.

J is TRBJ2-3 and V is TRBV4-2; 10 bases agree with TRBD2. The germline CDR1 and CDR2 sequences are LGHNA and YNFKEQ. Trimming at V came to 0 bases and at J to 7 bases, leaving 7 bases not matched to a gene. There are 16 residues in the CDR3. The CDR3 DNA is TGTGCCAGCAGCCAAGACGCGCTAGCGGGGGCGTATACGCAGTATTTT. Its translation: CASSQDALAGAYTQYF.

The chain joins TRBV7-8 to TRBJ2-1; TRBD1 matches at 12 bases. The CDR3 is 16 residues long. The germline V gene encodes CDR1 SGHVS and CDR2 FQNEAQ. The V gene end was trimmed by 3 bases and the J gene end by 5 bases; junction bases not matched to a gene: 5. The CDR3 DNA sequence: TGTGCCAGCAGCTTGCGAGGGACAGGGGGCCACAATGAGCAGTTCTTC. Translated, it gives CASSLRGTGGHNEQFF. The full variable domain, rest sourced from reference TRBV7-8 and TRBJ2-1, is GAGVSQSPRYKVAKRGQDVALRCDPISGHVSLFWYQQALGQGPEFLTYFQNEAQLDKSGLPSDRFFAERPEGSVSTLKIQRTQQEDSAVYLCASSLRGTGGHNEQFFGPGTRLTVL.

The genes are TRBV6-5 and TRBJ1-3; D not resolved. Germline V gives CDR1 MNHEY, CDR2 SVGAGI. V was trimmed by 7 bases and J by 0 bases, leaving 13 bases between them. The CDR3 runs 15 residues. The CDR3: CASMRLSSSGNTIYF. For the CDR3, the DNA is TGTGCCAGCATGCGACTGTCGAGCTCTGGAAACACCATATATTTT.

The V call is TRBV15, the J call TRBJ1-6; D is ambiguous. Trimming cost V 0 bases and J 7 bases, with 10 bases left between them. Germline V gives CDR1 LNHNV, CDR2 YYDKDF (reference sequence). This CDR3 spans 15 amino acids. CDR3 protein: CATSRDVEGNSPLHF. CDR3 coding DNA: TGTGCCACCAGCAGAGATGTAGAGGGCAATTCACCCCTCCACTTT.

This chain uses TRBV7-3 with TRBJ2-7; possibly TRBD2 for D (5 bases). The V end was cut by 5 bases, the J end by 2 bases, with 19 bases between. The CDR3 totals 16 residues. Germline-derived CDR1 and CDR2 are SGHTA and FQGTGA. CDR3 sequence (DNA): TGTGCCAGCAGCCCGAGGTCTACTAGTTCTACCTACGAGCAGTACTTC. Translating gives CASSPRSTSSTYEQYF.

This clone has a single count. V gene TRBV4-1 combines with J gene TRBJ1-2, with no clear D. There are 13 residues in the CDR3. Germline V CDR1 and CDR2: MGHRA, YSYEKL. Trimming shortened V by 2 bases and J by 4 bases, and 8 bases separated the two germline ends. CDR3 region: CASSQLTAYGYTF. The CDR3 region has the DNA TGCGCCAGCAGCCAACTAACAGCCTATGGCTACACCTTC.

The V and J genes are TRBV7-3 and TRBJ1-3, with TRBD1 as a possible D gene (5 bases). V was pared by 3 bases and J by 6 bases, with 15 bases between. From germline, CDR1 is SGHTA and CDR2 FQGTGA. The CDR3 runs to 15 residues. The CDR3: CASSLSGGTENTIYF. The DNA for the CDR3 is TGTGCCAGCAGCTTGTCCGGGGGGACCGAAAACACCATATATTTT. The full variable domain, completed using reference TRBV7-3 and TRBJ1-3, is GAGVSQTPSNKVTEKGKYVELRCDPISGHTALYWYRQSLGQGPEFLIYFQGTGAADDSGLPNDRFFAVRPEGSVSTLKIQRTERGDSAVYLCASSLSGGTENTIYFGEGSWLTVV.

The V call is TRBV5-1, the J call TRBJ2-1, with 9 positions matching TRBD2. J lost 7 bases, V lost 7 bases, and 6 bases had no gene match. CDR1 SGHRS and CDR2 YFSETQ come from the germline V gene. This CDR3 region has 13 residues. Here the CDR3 reads CASGTLAGNEQFF. The CDR3 region has the DNA TGCGCCAGCGGCACTCTAGCGGGGAATGAGCAGTTCTTC.

The CDR3 loop reads CASRGGGAGYTF. CDR3 nucleotides: TGTGCCAGCAGGGGCGGCGGGGCGGGCTACACCTTC. This chain joins TRBV9 and TRBJ1-2; maybe TRBD1 (5 bases). The CDR3 runs to 12 residues. V lost 5 bases to trimming and J lost 8 bases, with 13 bases between them. Germline V gene data show CDR1 as SGDLS and CDR2 as YYNGEE.

This clone was recorded once. The chain carries TRBV9 and TRBJ1-1; the D gene is possibly TRBD1 (6 bases). V was cut by 1 base and J by 4 bases, with 11 bases left in between. There are 14 residues in the CDR3. Germline V lookup: CDR1 SGDLS, CDR2 YYNGEE. CDR3 DNA: TGTGCCAGCAGCGTACAGGGGAGCGGCACTGAAGCTTTCTTT. Amino acid sequence: CASSVQGSGTEAFF.